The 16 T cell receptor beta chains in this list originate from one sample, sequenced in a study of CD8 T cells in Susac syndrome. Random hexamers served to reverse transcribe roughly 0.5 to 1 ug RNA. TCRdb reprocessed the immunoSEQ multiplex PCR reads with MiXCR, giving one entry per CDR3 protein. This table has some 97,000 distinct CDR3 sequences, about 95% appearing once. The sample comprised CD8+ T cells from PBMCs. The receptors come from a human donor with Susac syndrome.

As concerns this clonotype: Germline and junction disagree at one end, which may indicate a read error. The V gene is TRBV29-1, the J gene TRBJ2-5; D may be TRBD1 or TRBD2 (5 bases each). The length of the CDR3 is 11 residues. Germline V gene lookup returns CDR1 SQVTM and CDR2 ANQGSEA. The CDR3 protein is CSVESGTAWHF. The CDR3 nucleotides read TGCAGCGTTGAGTCCGGGACGGCCTGGCACTTC.

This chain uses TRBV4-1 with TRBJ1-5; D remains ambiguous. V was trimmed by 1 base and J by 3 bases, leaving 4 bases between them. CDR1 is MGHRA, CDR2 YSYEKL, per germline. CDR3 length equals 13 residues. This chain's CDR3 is CASSQVINQPQHF. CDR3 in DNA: TGCGCCAGCAGCCAAGTCATCAATCAGCCCCAGCATTTT.

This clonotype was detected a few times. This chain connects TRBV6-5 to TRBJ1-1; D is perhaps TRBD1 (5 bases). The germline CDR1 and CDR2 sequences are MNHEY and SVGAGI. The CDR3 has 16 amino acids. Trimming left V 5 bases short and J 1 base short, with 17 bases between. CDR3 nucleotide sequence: TGTGCCAGCAGTCACCCGGGTTCGGGGCCGAACACTGAAGCTTTCTTT. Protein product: CASSHPGSGPNTEAFF.

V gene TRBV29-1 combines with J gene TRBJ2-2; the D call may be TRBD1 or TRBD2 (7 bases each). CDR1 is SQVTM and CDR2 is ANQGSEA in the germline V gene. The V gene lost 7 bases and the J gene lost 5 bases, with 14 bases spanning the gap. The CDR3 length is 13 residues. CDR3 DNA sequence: TGCAGCGCCAGACAGGGAGGGACCGGGGAGCTGTTTTTT. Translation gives CSARQGGTGELFF.

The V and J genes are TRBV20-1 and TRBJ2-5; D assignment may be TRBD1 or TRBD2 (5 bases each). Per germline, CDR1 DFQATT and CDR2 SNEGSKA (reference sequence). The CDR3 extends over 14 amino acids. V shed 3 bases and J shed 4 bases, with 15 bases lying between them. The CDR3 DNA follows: TGCAGTGCTAGCTTCAACACGAGGGGAGAGACCCAGTACTTC. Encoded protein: CSASFNTRGETQYF.

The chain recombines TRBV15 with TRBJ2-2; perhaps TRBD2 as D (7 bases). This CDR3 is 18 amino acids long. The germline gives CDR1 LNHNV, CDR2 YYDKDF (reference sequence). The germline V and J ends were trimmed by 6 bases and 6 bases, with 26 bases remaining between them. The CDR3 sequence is CATSPRGGEDSSAGELFF. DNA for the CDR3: TGTGCCACCAGTCCCAGGGGAGGGGAAGATAGTTCAGCCGGGGAGCTGTTTTTT.

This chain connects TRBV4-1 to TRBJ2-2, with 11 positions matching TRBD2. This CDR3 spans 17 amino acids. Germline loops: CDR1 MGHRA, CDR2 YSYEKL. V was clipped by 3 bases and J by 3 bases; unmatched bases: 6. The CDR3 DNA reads TGCGCCAGCAGCCATCCCTCTAGCGGGAGGTACACCGGGGAGCTGTTTTTT. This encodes CASSHPSSGRYTGELFF.

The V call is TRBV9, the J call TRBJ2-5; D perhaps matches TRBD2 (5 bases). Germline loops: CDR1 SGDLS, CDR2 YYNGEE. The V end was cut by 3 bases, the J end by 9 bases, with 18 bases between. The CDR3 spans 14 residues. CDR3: CASSAEGTQPAQYF. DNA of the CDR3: TGTGCCAGCAGCGCCGAGGGCACTCAACCGGCCCAGTACTTC.

CDR3 sequence: CSVEPFSPGNEQFF. DNA of the CDR3: TGCAGCGTTGAACCCTTCAGCCCAGGCAATGAGCAGTTCTTC. The V gene is TRBV29-1, the J gene TRBJ2-1; D remains ambiguous. Germline V gives CDR1 SQVTM, CDR2 ANQGSEA. This CDR3 is 14 amino acids long. V dropped 2 bases and J dropped 6 bases, with 14 bases sitting between them.

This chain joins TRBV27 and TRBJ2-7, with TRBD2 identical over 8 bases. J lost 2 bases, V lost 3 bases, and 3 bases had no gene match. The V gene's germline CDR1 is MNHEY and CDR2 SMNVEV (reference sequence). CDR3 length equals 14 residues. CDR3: CASSLAGGPYEQYF. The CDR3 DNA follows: TGTGCCAGCAGTTTGGCGGGGGGACCCTACGAGCAGTACTTC.

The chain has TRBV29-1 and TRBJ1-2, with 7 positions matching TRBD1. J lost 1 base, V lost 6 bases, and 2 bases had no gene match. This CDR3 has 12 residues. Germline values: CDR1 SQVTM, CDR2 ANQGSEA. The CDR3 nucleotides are TGCAGCGTGGGACAGAGTAACTATGGCTACACCTTC. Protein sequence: CSVGQSNYGYTF.

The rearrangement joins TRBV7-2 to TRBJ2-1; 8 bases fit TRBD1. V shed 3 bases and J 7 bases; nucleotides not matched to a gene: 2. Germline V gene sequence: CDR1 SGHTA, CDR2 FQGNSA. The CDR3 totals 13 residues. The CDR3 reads CASSFGDRNEQFF. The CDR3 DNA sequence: TGTGCCAGCAGCTTTGGGGACAGGAATGAGCAGTTCTTC. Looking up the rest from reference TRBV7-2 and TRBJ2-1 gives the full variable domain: GAGVSQSPSNKVTEKGKDVELRCDPISGHTALYWYRQSLGQGLEFLIYFQGNSAPDKSGLPSDRFSAERTGGSVSTLTIQRTQQEDSAVYLCASSFGDRNEQFFGPGTRLTVL.

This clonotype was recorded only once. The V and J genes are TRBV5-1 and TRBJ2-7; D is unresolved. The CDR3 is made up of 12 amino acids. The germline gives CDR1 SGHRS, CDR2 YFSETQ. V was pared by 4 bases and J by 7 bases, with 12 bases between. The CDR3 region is CASSAEPKEQYF. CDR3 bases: TGCGCCAGCAGCGCGGAACCTAAGGAGCAGTACTTC.

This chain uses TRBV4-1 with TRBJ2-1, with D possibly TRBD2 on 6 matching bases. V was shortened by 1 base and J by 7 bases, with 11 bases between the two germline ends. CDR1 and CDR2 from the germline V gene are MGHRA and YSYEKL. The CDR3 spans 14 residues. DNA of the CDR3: TGCGCCAGCAGCCAAGGACTGGGACTTAATGAGCAGTTCTTC. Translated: CASSQGLGLNEQFF.

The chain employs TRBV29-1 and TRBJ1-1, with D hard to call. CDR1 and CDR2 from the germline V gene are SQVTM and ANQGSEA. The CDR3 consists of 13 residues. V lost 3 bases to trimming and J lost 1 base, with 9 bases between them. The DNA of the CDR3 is TGCAGCGTTGATGGTACCGGGAACACTGAAGCTTTCTTT. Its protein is CSVDGTGNTEAFF.

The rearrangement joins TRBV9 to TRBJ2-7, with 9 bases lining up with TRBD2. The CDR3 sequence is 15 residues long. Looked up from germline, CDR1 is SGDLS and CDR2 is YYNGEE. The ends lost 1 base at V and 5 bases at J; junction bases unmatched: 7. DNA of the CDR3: TGTGCCAGCAGCGTACTTAGCGGGAGTAGGGACGAGCAGTACTTC. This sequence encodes CASSVLSGSRDEQYF.